A selection of T cell receptor beta chains follows, all from one sample in a study of blood T cell repertoires in COVID-19. Assay used: immunoSEQ multiplex PCR; TCRdb lists only in-frame clones, some missing. The top ten clones hold roughly 18% of a sample with approximately 50,000 clones, approximately 88% of them seen once. The sample comprised peripheral blood. The receptors come from a man between 65 and 85 years old with active COVID-19. CDR3s include the opening cysteine and the closing phenylalanine or tryptophan. Fields, in order: D gene, J gene, V gene, clone size, CDR3 protein, CDR3 DNA. The D gene is left open where the match is weak. Where a row states a size, it is once, few, many or the class of an expanded clone; other rows omit it.

d_gene: -
j_gene: TRBJ2-3
v_gene: TRBV9
abundance: -
CDR3aa: CASSPRGSGTDTQYF
CDR3nt: TGTGCCAGCAGCCCACGGGGGAGCGGAACAGATACGCAGTATTTT

d_gene: -
j_gene: TRBJ2-1
v_gene: TRBV7-2
abundance: -
CDR3aa: CASSRGDSTYNEQFF
CDR3nt: TGTGCCAGCAGCCGCGGGGACAGCACCTACAATGAGCAGTTCTTC

d_gene: -
j_gene: TRBJ2-2
v_gene: TRBV30
abundance: -
CDR3aa: CAWKELAFTGELFF
CDR3nt: TGTGCCTGGAAGGAACTAGCTTTCACCGGGGAGCTGTTTTTT

d_gene: TRBD1
j_gene: TRBJ2-1
v_gene: TRBV25-1
abundance: -
CDR3aa: CASSKQGAREQFF
CDR3nt: TGTGCCAGCAGTAAGCAGGGGGCGCGGGAGCAGTTCTTC

d_gene: -
j_gene: TRBJ2-7
v_gene: TRBV5-1
abundance: -
CDR3aa: CASSESWPSYEQYF
CDR3nt: TGCGCCAGCAGCGAAAGTTGGCCCTCCTACGAGCAGTACTTC

d_gene: -
j_gene: TRBJ2-7
v_gene: TRBV7-2
abundance: few
CDR3aa: CASSADRDSYEQYF
CDR3nt: TGTGCCAGCAGTGCGGACCGGGACTCCTACGAGCAGTACTTC

d_gene: -
j_gene: TRBJ2-7
v_gene: TRBV7-2
abundance: -
CDR3aa: CASSIGPDFSYEQYF
CDR3nt: TGTGCCAGCAGCATAGGCCCAGACTTCTCCTACGAGCAGTACTTC

d_gene: -
j_gene: TRBJ1-2
v_gene: TRBV6-5
abundance: few
CDR3aa: CASSPPEGGYGYTF
CDR3nt: TGTGCCAGCAGTCCGCCCGAGGGTGGCTATGGCTACACCTTC

d_gene: -
j_gene: TRBJ2-3
v_gene: TRBV7-8
abundance: -
CDR3aa: CASSLAAGNTDTQYF
CDR3nt: TGTGCCAGCAGCTTAGCAGCGGGCAACACAGATACGCAGTATTTT

d_gene: TRBD2
j_gene: TRBJ2-7
v_gene: TRBV6-1
abundance: -
CDR3aa: CASSGDTWREAYEQYF
CDR3nt: TGTGCCAGCAGTGGTGACACCTGGCGGGAGGCCTACGAGCAGTACTTC

d_gene: -
j_gene: TRBJ2-7
v_gene: TRBV7-9
abundance: -
CDR3aa: CASSLKGIEQYF
CDR3nt: TGTGCCAGCAGCTTAAAGGGGATCGAGCAGTACTTC

d_gene: TRBD1
j_gene: TRBJ2-7
v_gene: TRBV2
abundance: -
CDR3aa: CASAPPWDRGPEQYF
CDR3nt: TGTGCCAGCGCCCCGCCCTGGGACAGGGGGCCCGAGCAGTACTTC

d_gene: TRBD1
j_gene: TRBJ2-2
v_gene: TRBV2
abundance: once
CDR3aa: CASTKGQGVSGELFF
CDR3nt: TGTGCCAGCACTAAAGGACAGGGGGTCTCCGGGGAGCTGTTTTTT

d_gene: -
j_gene: TRBJ2-2
v_gene: TRBV24-1
abundance: -
CDR3aa: CATSGQNTGELFF
CDR3nt: TGTGCCACCAGTGGTCAGAACACCGGGGAGCTGTTTTTT

d_gene: TRBD1
j_gene: TRBJ1-2
v_gene: TRBV5-6
abundance: -
CDR3aa: CASSLRQGDGYTF
CDR3nt: TGTGCCAGCAGCCTTCGACAGGGGGATGGCTACACCTTC

d_gene: -
j_gene: TRBJ2-5
v_gene: TRBV5-4
abundance: -
CDR3aa: CASSSKTSRGTQYF
CDR3nt: TGTGCCAGCAGCTCAAAGACTAGTCGTGGGACCCAGTACTTC

d_gene: TRBD2
j_gene: TRBJ2-3
v_gene: TRBV7-6
abundance: -
CDR3aa: CASRETSGRAWGADTQYF
CDR3nt: TGTGCCAGCAGGGAAACTAGCGGGAGGGCCTGGGGTGCAGATACGCAGTATTTT

d_gene: TRBD2
j_gene: TRBJ2-5
v_gene: TRBV9
abundance: -
CDR3aa: CASSAGLAGTETQYF
CDR3nt: TGTGCCAGCAGCGCTGGACTAGCGGGAACAGAGACCCAGTACTTC

d_gene: TRBD1
j_gene: TRBJ2-2
v_gene: TRBV6-5
abundance: -
CDR3aa: CASRDRGLAGELFF
CDR3nt: TGTGCCAGCAGGGACAGGGGTTTAGCCGGGGAGCTGTTTTTT

d_gene: TRBD2
j_gene: TRBJ2-1
v_gene: TRBV6-5
abundance: few
CDR3aa: CASRKGLEVYNEQFF
CDR3nt: TGTGCCAGCAGGAAGGGACTAGAGGTCTACAATGAGCAGTTCTTC

d_gene: -
j_gene: TRBJ2-2
v_gene: TRBV5-4
abundance: -
CDR3aa: CASSPGGANTGELFF
CDR3nt: TGTGCCAGCAGCCCCGGCGGCGCGAACACCGGGGAGCTGTTTTTT

d_gene: -
j_gene: TRBJ2-7
v_gene: TRBV28
abundance: -
CDR3aa: CASSSGGRDEQYF
CDR3nt: TGTGCCAGCAGTTCTGGGGGCCGGGACGAGCAGTACTTC

d_gene: TRBD1
j_gene: TRBJ1-4
v_gene: TRBV4-3
abundance: -
CDR3aa: CASSSRLDRGREKLFF
CDR3nt: TGCGCCAGCAGCTCCCGGCTGGACAGGGGGCGCGAAAAACTGTTTTTT

d_gene: TRBD2
j_gene: TRBJ2-7
v_gene: TRBV27
abundance: -
CDR3aa: CASGTSGRYEQYF
CDR3nt: TGTGCCAGCGGGACTAGCGGGAGATACGAGCAGTACTTC

d_gene: TRBD2
j_gene: TRBJ2-3
v_gene: TRBV30
abundance: -
CDR3aa: CAWSARAGFGTQYF
CDR3nt: TGTGCCTGGAGTGCGAGAGCGGGATTTGGTACGCAGTATTTT

d_gene: TRBD2
j_gene: TRBJ2-3
v_gene: TRBV2
abundance: -
CDR3aa: CASSEAGGNTDTQYF
CDR3nt: TGTGCCAGCAGCGAAGCGGGAGGGAACACAGATACGCAGTATTTT

d_gene: -
j_gene: TRBJ2-1
v_gene: TRBV7-2
abundance: -
CDR3aa: CASSLFGGQYNEQFF
CDR3nt: TGTGCCAGCAGCTTATTTGGCGGCCAATACAATGAGCAGTTCTTC

d_gene: -
j_gene: TRBJ1-1
v_gene: TRBV25-1
abundance: -
CDR3aa: CASTTGNTEAFF
CDR3nt: TGTGCCAGCACGACAGGGAACACTGAAGCTTTCTTT

d_gene: -
j_gene: TRBJ1-3
v_gene: TRBV19
abundance: once
CDR3aa: CASQSGRLLGLPGNTIYF
CDR3nt: TGTGCCAGTCAGTCGGGACGGCTCCTAGGACTACCTGGAAACACCATATATTTT

d_gene: TRBD1
j_gene: TRBJ1-4
v_gene: TRBV4-1
abundance: -
CDR3aa: CASSPQTGKSEKLFF
CDR3nt: TGCGCCAGCAGCCCCCAGACAGGGAAAAGTGAAAAACTGTTTTTT

d_gene: -
j_gene: TRBJ2-7
v_gene: TRBV7-2
abundance: -
CDR3aa: CASSLDRNSYEQYF
CDR3nt: TGTGCCAGCAGCTTAGACAGGAACTCCTACGAGCAGTACTTC

d_gene: TRBD1
j_gene: TRBJ2-5
v_gene: TRBV7-2
abundance: -
CDR3aa: CASRRPGQQETQYF
CDR3nt: TGTGCCAGCAGACGTCCGGGACAGCAAGAGACCCAGTACTTC